This T cell receptor beta chain was sequenced for a study of T cell changes during pregnancy in multiple sclerosis. Assay used: immunoSEQ multiplex PCR; TCRdb lists only in-frame clones, some missing. The top ten hold around 6.7% of the sample, which has about 41,000 clones, more than 90% seen once. Trimming took 4 bases from V and 8 from J; bases not matched to a gene: 12. Germline values: CDR1 MDHEN, CDR2 SYDVKM. The CDR3 runs to 16 residues. This clonotype was sampled from a female donor with multiple sclerosis, enrolled in a pregnancy study. Sequencing used CD8+ T cells from peripheral blood mononuclear cells, obtained in the third trimester of pregnancy. J is TRBJ2-1 and V is TRBV28; TRBD2 matches at 9 bases. The CDR3 nucleotides read TGTGCCAGCAGTTACCCCGGGACTAGCTGGGTCGATGAGCAGTTCTTC. Its translation is CASSYPGTSWVDEQFF.